This entry features one T cell receptor (beta chain) sequence. Its antigen is unknown. One junction end does not reproduce the germline sequence, and a read error may be involved. Each collaborating institution followed its own protocols to collect whole blood in K2EDTA tubes. For TCRbeta analysis, collaborators shipped samples in one of three forms: frozen whole blood, isolated PBMCs, or DNA extracted from either of those sample types. TCRbeta CDR3 regions were amplified from genomic DNA by means of the immunoSEQ Assay, a bias-controlled multiplex PCR. For the original study's pipeline: Nucleated cell counts per sample were estimated from amplification of reference gene primers within the assay. To quantify the absolute abundance of each unique TCRbeta CDR3 rearrangement, sequence reads were collapsed and filtered. Productive Simpson clonality was computed per sample as the square root of Simpson's diversity index over productive rearrangements. TCRdb re-hosts the immuneACCESS table, in-frame sequences only. Its copies lack some clones; in the studies checked, an unresolved V gene accounts for under half of them, and the cause for the rest is not known. V, J and clone size are taken as reported in that table, and D and trimming were inferred from the DNA itself. The sample table records a few hundred thousand clones; more than 70% of these occur just once. Of the sample, 3.6% is held by the ten largest clones.

The data are from a study of blood T cell repertoires in COVID-19 (TCRdb year 2020). Regarding the research as a whole: Samples from collaborators originated in the United States, Italy and Spain and spanned both the acute and convalescent phases of COVID-19. The prospective study material was composed of cDNA or gDNA derived from T cells, B-cell-depleted T cells, or PBMCs. Subjects who had been exposed to COVID-19, were actively infected with it, or had recovered from it provided the deeply sampled blood TCRbeta repertoires that made up the dataset. The repertoires were released in a freely available public database intended as a resource for research on the immune response to SARS-CoV-2. Samples came from the ongoing ImmuneRACE study (first 160 participants) plus 1,254 subjects from 6 global collaborators. Sample metadata almost always included a de-identified subject ID, COVID-19 status, age in years and sex. Where HLA class I and class II types were available, the types were taken from metadata supplied by the sample provider, not from assay-based typing. On the study overall, not on this receptor specifically: The amount of clinical and demographic metadata varied by source and participant and was provided uncurated.

Sample: peripheral blood. This TCR came from a woman older than 75 with acute or convalescent COVID-19.

CDR3 loop: CASSLPSGGNGQFF. The DNA is TGTGCCAGCAGCTTACCGTCAGGGGGAAATGGGCAGTTCTTC. The chain uses TRBV7-9 and TRBJ2-1; 7 bases in the middle match TRBD1. Taken from cysteine to phenylalanine, the CDR3 has 14 residues. Just CDR3 DNA is preserved here, 42 bases in frame from base 1. Sequences SEHNR (CDR1) and FQNEAQ (CDR2) are obtained from the germline V gene (reference sequence).